Here is one TCR beta chain with its context. Its antigen is not identified. CDR1 is ENHRY, CDR2 SYGVKD, per germline. V shed 5 bases and J shed 5 bases, with 9 bases lying between them. The CDR3 spans 13 residues. This sample stems from a study of response to subunit inactivated influenza vaccine. Study results and limitations: After each seasonal influenza vaccination, few new T cells are recruited, the authors suggested.

TCRdb re-called the RT-PCR reads through MiXCR, storing one row per CDR3 protein. The sample gives about 570,000 distinct CDR3 sequences, approximately 10% of which show up once; about a tenth is in the top ten. This chain joins TRBV10-3 and TRBJ2-2, with TRBD1 as a possible D gene (5 bases). The sequencing here drew on PBMCs from blood, taken on the day of vaccination. This clonotype originated in a man between 50 and 59 years old who received an inactivated influenza vaccine. CDR3 in amino acids: CAISSTATGELFF. The DNA for the CDR3 is TGTGCCATCAGTTCGACAGCAACCGGGGAGCTGTTTTTT.